This T cell receptor (beta chain) was recorded in a study of shared clonotypes between healthy human individuals. Study-wide context: Three plates each covered CD4 naive and memory; CD8 naive two, CD8 memory one.

Germline CDR1 MNHEY, CDR2 SVGAGI. The CDR3 is made up of 14 amino acids. Trimming cost V 6 bases and J 1 base; bases outside gene matches: 5. TCRdb's table, derived via immunoSEQ multiplex PCR, lists solely in-frame clones and lacks some. The sample includes about 2.1 million clones, 80% to 95% of them seen just once. In its sample, this clone was seen a few times. Its cognate antigen is unknown. Other DNA sequences in the same sample also yield this CDR3. Terminally differentiated effector memory CD45RA+ cells were excluded by CCR7 positive selection of CD45RO-negative cells. General study points: Roughly 4.7% was the fraction of naive CD4 clonotypes found shared across several donors. Clonotypes which were not shared had lower generation probabilities than clonotypes that all four donors shared. Larger estimated richness was generally seen in naive subsets than in memory subsets.

The sequence was obtained from a man between 18 and 35 years old in good health. Some clones in this sample may be carry-over from other donors' samples. Sequenced input: naive CD8+ T cells from PBMCs. V and J are TRBV6-5 and TRBJ1-1, with 7 nucleotides matching TRBD1. The CDR3 DNA follows: TGTGCCAGCAGACCCGGGACAGAGAACACTGAAGCTTTCTTT. It is translated as CASRPGTENTEAFF.